This T cell receptor (beta chain) comes out of a study of T cells after yellow fever vaccination. Background on the study: Preparation used SMART-Seq v4 Ultra Low Input for the low-cell-number fractions. General study points: Subsequent booster samples again held most clones from primary vaccination (nearly 98% CD4, about 86% CD8). The bulk population could contribute abundant contaminating clonotypes to FACS-sorted repertoires. A limited proportion of clonotypes was detected within both the CD4 and CD8 compartments.

The V gene lost 0 bases and the J gene lost 7 bases, with 13 bases spanning the gap. The germline V gene encodes CDR1 SGHNT and CDR2 YYREEE (reference sequence). The CDR3 is 14 residues long. Only a few counts were recorded for this clonotype. Its antigen remains unknown. From the 5' RACE reads, TCRdb called clonotypes with MiXCR, one entry per CDR3 protein. This sample has hundreds of thousands of distinct CDR3 sequences, with less than 9.5% found just once. Sequenced here: PBMCs, sampled about 49 days after the first yellow fever vaccination. The receptor was derived from a man between 18 and 35 years old who received the YFV17D yellow fever vaccine. This rearrangement joins TRBV5-4 to TRBJ2-5; D is perhaps TRBD2 (6 bases). The DNA for the CDR3 is TGTGCCAGCAGCTTGGTGGGGCAGGAGGGGACCCAGTACTTC. Amino acids: CASSLVGQEGTQYF.